The 31 T cell receptor beta chains below all came from one sample that was sequenced in a study of control samples from healthy donors and cancer patients. The method was immunoSEQ multiplex PCR; TCRdb's version includes in-frame clones alone and lacks a portion of them. Here the sample spans fewer than 200,000 clones, over 85% being singletons. Source material: blood. Receptors were obtained from a man aged 25-40 years in good health.

There are a few counts of this clone. The gene calls are TRBV7-2 and TRBJ2-7; D unresolved. Trimming took off 5 bases at V and 3 bases at J, with 14 bases between the two ends. CDR3 length: 14 amino acids. Germline CDR1 SGHTA, CDR2 FQGNSA. CDR3 in DNA: TGTGCCAGCAGCCCAAGACGGCAGATCTACGAGCAGTACTTC. This gives the protein CASSPRRQIYEQYF.

This clone was picked up a small number of times. This chain connects TRBV5-4 to TRBJ1-1; D gene ambiguous. Between the trimmed V and J ends, which lost 3 bases and 2 bases, there was a span of 14 bases. Germline loops: CDR1 SGHNT, CDR2 YYREEE (reference sequence). The length of the CDR3 is 15 residues. CDR3 sequence: CASSSVRNANTEAFF. CDR3 bases: TGTGCCAGCAGCTCCGTGCGTAATGCAAACACTGAAGCTTTCTTT.

The J gene is TRBJ2-2, the V gene TRBV5-4; tentative D call: TRBD1 (5 bases). The CDR3 covers 16 residues. The ends were cut back, 1 base at V and 1 base at J, with 11 bases in the middle. Looked up from germline, CDR1 is SGHNT and CDR2 is YYREEE (reference sequence). The CDR3 is CASSLPGQLNTGELFF. Here the CDR3 DNA reads TGTGCCAGCAGCTTGCCCGGACAACTGAACACCGGGGAGCTGTTTTTT.

This chain joins TRBV2 and TRBJ2-7; a weak D match, TRBD2 (5 bases). Trimming removed 11 bases at V and 1 base at J, with 9 bases between. The CDR3 runs 11 residues. From germline, CDR1 is SNHLY and CDR2 FYNNEI. As DNA, the CDR3 is TGTGCCGGGCGGGTTTCCTACGAGCAGTACTTC. It codes for CAGRVSYEQYF.

The chain has TRBV2 and TRBJ2-3; 11 nucleotides line up with TRBD2. The CDR3 runs 16 residues. The ends lost 2 bases at V and 3 bases at J; junction bases unmatched: 4. CDR1 SNHLY and CDR2 FYNNEI come from the germline V gene. The CDR3 DNA is TGTGCCAGCAGTGAAAGGGCTAGCGGGGGGACAGATACGCAGTATTTT. Its protein is CASSERASGGTDTQYF.

The rearrangement joins TRBV12-3 or TRBV12-4 to TRBJ1-2, with a weak D call TRBD1 (6 bases). CDR3 length: 13 amino acids. Trimming took off 4 bases at V and 6 bases at J, with 12 bases between the two ends. This chain's CDR3 is CASSSMGGDGYTF. CDR3 coding DNA: TGTGCCAGCAGTTCGATGGGGGGCGATGGCTACACCTTC.

This chain joins TRBV2 and TRBJ1-1; TRBD1 matches 8 bases. Trimming took 6 bases from V and 5 from J; bases not matched to a gene: 5. CDR1 is SNHLY, CDR2 FYNNEI, per germline. This CDR3 contains 13 residues. Here the CDR3 DNA reads TGTGCCAGCAGGCGGCAGGGGGCTACTGAAGCTTTCTTT. Encoded protein: CASRRQGATEAFF. The full variable domain, in which reference TRBV2 and TRBJ1-1 provide the parts outside the CDR3, is EPEVTQTPSHQVTQMGQEVILRCVPISNHLYFYWYRQILGQKVEFLVSFYNNEISEKSEIFDDQFSVERPDGSNFTLKIRSTKLEDSAMYFCASRRQGATEAFFGQGTRLTVV.

This chain uses TRBV28 with TRBJ2-6; D is possibly TRBD1 (5 bases). Looked up from germline, CDR1 is MDHEN and CDR2 is SYDVKM. V lost 4 bases, J lost 3 bases, and 13 bases lay in between. The CDR3 spans 16 residues. CDR3 sequence reads: CASSSPQGSGANVLTF. Written as DNA, the CDR3 is TGTGCCAGCAGTTCCCCCCAGGGTAGTGGGGCCAACGTCCTGACTTTC.

The chain employs TRBV27 and TRBJ1-6; 7 nucleotides align to TRBD1. CDR3 length: 17 residues. Germline CDR1 is MNHEY and CDR2 is SMNVEV (reference sequence). The junction had 9 bases not matched to a gene; V was cut back by 6 bases and J by 1 base. In DNA, the CDR3 is TGTGCCAGCAGCAGAGGACAGGCGGCGTCCTATAATTCACCCCTCCACTTT. Its translation: CASSRGQAASYNSPLHF.

The chain carries TRBV19 and TRBJ1-4; the match to TRBD1 covers 7 bases. Looked up from germline, CDR1 is LNHDA and CDR2 is SQIVND (reference sequence). The J segment lost 5 bases and the V segment lost 5 bases, leaving 8 bases of the junction unmatched. This CDR3 is built from 15 residues. The CDR3: CASSVPTGRNEKLFF. CDR3 sequence (DNA): TGTGCCAGTAGTGTACCGACAGGGAGAAATGAAAAACTGTTTTTT.

The chain has TRBV12-3 or TRBV12-4 and TRBJ2-6; D gene ambiguous. The CDR3 totals 13 residues. With 6 bases removed from V and 2 bases from J, the gap between germline ends came to 5 bases. CDR3 protein: CASSPTGANVLTF. For the CDR3, the DNA is TGTGCCAGCAGCCCTACTGGGGCCAACGTCCTGACTTTC.

This chain's CDR3 is CASSSTGTEQYF. Here the CDR3 DNA reads TGTGCCAGCAGCTCCACAGGGACCGAGCAGTACTTC. The rearrangement links TRBV7-6 to TRBJ2-7; D perhaps matches TRBD1 (6 bases). Germline values: CDR1 SGHVS, CDR2 FNYEAQ. V was shortened by 4 bases and J by 6 bases, with 10 bases between the two germline ends. The CDR3 has 12 amino acids.

This chain joins TRBV30 and TRBJ2-7, with D unclear. The germline V and J ends were trimmed by 0 bases and 5 bases, with 5 bases remaining between them. The length of the CDR3 is 11 residues. The germline V gene has CDR1 GTSNPN and CDR2 SVGIG (reference sequence). As DNA, the CDR3 is TGTGCCTGGAGTGTAAGGCACGAGCAGTACTTC. This encodes CAWSVRHEQYF.

The chain employs TRBV20-1 and TRBJ2-7, with TRBD2 matching 9 bases. Trimming took 3 bases from V and 7 from J; bases not matched to a gene: 16. The CDR3 has 16 residues. The germline CDR1 and CDR2 sequences are DFQATT and SNEGSKA (reference sequence). This CDR3 reads CSASPRKREVKREQYF. The DNA of the CDR3 is TGCAGTGCTAGTCCCAGGAAGCGGGAGGTAAAGAGGGAGCAGTACTTC.

The chain joins TRBV28 to TRBJ2-2; D remains unclear. CDR1 is MDHEN and CDR2 is SYDVKM in the germline V gene. This CDR3 comprises 17 residues. The V end was cut by 3 bases, the J end by 0 bases, with 14 bases between. CDR3 nucleotide sequence: TGTGCCAGCAGTTTCTTGGCGTTTGGGACGAACACCGGGGAGCTGTTTTTT. The encoded protein is CASSFLAFGTNTGELFF.

The chain combines TRBV4-1 with TRBJ2-2, with TRBD1 as a possible D gene (6 bases). The CDR3 length is 16 residues. Trimming took off 4 bases at V and 9 bases at J, with 21 bases between the two ends. The germline V gene encodes CDR1 MGHRA and CDR2 YSYEKL. DNA for the CDR3: TGCGCCAGCAGCCTTACAACACAGGGTTCGGGCCGGGAGCTGTTTTTT. Translated: CASSLTTQGSGRELFF.

This rearrangement joins TRBV19 to TRBJ1-2; 9 bases match TRBD1. This CDR3 spans 14 amino acids. The germline V gene has CDR1 LNHDA and CDR2 SQIVND (reference sequence). V trimming: 3 bases; J trimming: 4 bases; junction bases outside the gene matches: 3. The CDR3 DNA reads as TGTGCCAGTAGTATTCCGACAGGGGGCTATGGCTACACCTTC. This codes for CASSIPTGGYGYTF.

The table lists this clone with a few counts. This rearrangement joins TRBV6-5 to TRBJ1-3; D is uncertain. Trimming shortened V by 6 bases and J by 3 bases, and 12 bases separated the two germline ends. CDR3 length: 14 residues. Germline loops: CDR1 MNHEY, CDR2 SVGAGI. The CDR3 nucleotides read TGTGCCAGCAGCCCGGAGGGCCATGGAAACACCATATATTTT. Amino acids: CASSPEGHGNTIYF.

The chain carries TRBV4-1 and TRBJ2-2; 8 bases are a match to TRBD2. After removal of 2 bases from V and 4 bases from J, the junction contained 15 bases not matched to a gene. This CDR3 comprises 19 residues. Germline values: CDR1 MGHRA, CDR2 YSYEKL. CDR3 in amino acids: CASSQRGLAGSRGTGELFF. CDR3 sequence (DNA): TGCGCCAGCAGCCAACGTGGGCTAGCGGGCTCCCGGGGCACCGGGGAGCTGTTTTTT.

V gene TRBV24-1 combines with J gene TRBJ1-6, with 7 bases identical to TRBD1. CDR3 length equals 12 residues. The germline gives CDR1 KGHDR, CDR2 SFDVKD. V lost 9 bases to trimming and J lost 6 bases; unmatched junction nucleotides: 1. CDR3 amino acids: CATDRVNSPLHF. CDR3 bases: TGTGCCACCGACAGGGTTAATTCACCCCTCCACTTT.

This sequence joins TRBV19 and TRBJ1-5, with D unresolved. CDR3 size: 13 residues. Trimming stripped 5 bases from V and 0 bases from J, with 5 bases between. Germline CDR1 and CDR2: LNHDA and SQIVND (reference sequence). CDR3 sequence reads: CASSAYSNQPQHF. CDR3 DNA: TGTGCCAGTAGTGCTTATAGCAATCAGCCCCAGCATTTT.

This sequence joins TRBV18 and TRBJ1-2; D gene uncertain. V was pared by 3 bases and J by 6 bases, with 17 bases between. Germline V gene data show CDR1 as KGHSH and CDR2 as LQKENI. The CDR3 has 15 amino acids. CDR3 bases: TGTGCCAGCTCACCTAGGCAGGTCTTTGGGGATGGCTACACCTTC. Translating gives CASSPRQVFGDGYTF.

The chain recombines TRBV11-2 with TRBJ2-7; D remains unclear. V was shortened by 5 bases and J by 0 bases, with 5 bases between the two germline ends. This CDR3 spans 12 amino acids. The germline V gene has CDR1 SGHAT and CDR2 FQNNGV. CDR3 loop: CASSPLSYEQYF. CDR3 bases: TGTGCCAGCAGCCCCCTCTCCTACGAGCAGTACTTC.

The V gene is TRBV5-1, the J gene TRBJ2-7, with 9 bases aligning to TRBD2. The CDR3 loop spans 14 amino acids. Germline lookup yields CDR1 SGHRS and CDR2 YFSETQ. The V gene end was trimmed by 4 bases and the J gene end by 7 bases; junction bases not matched to a gene: 9. The chain's CDR3 is CASSDTAGGREQYF. CDR3 DNA: TGCGCCAGCAGCGACACAGCGGGAGGTCGAGAGCAGTACTTC.

The CDR3 reads CASSPTSGRNTGELFF. The CDR3 nucleotides read TGTGCCAGCTCCCCAACTAGCGGAAGAAACACCGGGGAGCTGTTTTTT. The chain has TRBV18 and TRBJ2-2; 8 bases match TRBD2. J lost 2 bases, V lost 6 bases, and 8 bases had no gene match. Per the germline V gene, CDR1 is KGHSH and CDR2 is LQKENI. The CDR3 is 16 amino acids.

The V call is TRBV5-1, the J call TRBJ1-6; maybe TRBD1 (5 bases). V dropped 4 bases and J dropped 5 bases, with 10 bases sitting between them. Germline CDR1 SGHRS, CDR2 YFSETQ. CDR3 size: 14 residues. DNA of the CDR3: TGCGCCAGCAGCCCCCGACAGAATAATTCACCCCTCCACTTT. This gives the protein CASSPRQNNSPLHF.

The chain recombines TRBV24-1 with TRBJ2-3; 12 bases map to TRBD2. Germline lookup yields CDR1 KGHDR and CDR2 SFDVKD. This CDR3 is 19 amino acids long. V trimming: 4 bases; J trimming: 4 bases; junction bases outside the gene matches: 14. CDR3 sequence: CATSDRPGLAGGKADTQYF. The DNA of the CDR3 is TGTGCCACCAGTGACCGCCCCGGGCTAGCGGGGGGGAAGGCAGATACGCAGTATTTT.

V and J are TRBV30 and TRBJ1-1; D not certain. The V end was cut by 1 base, the J end by 6 bases, with 6 bases between. Germline V gene data show CDR1 as GTSNPN and CDR2 as SVGIG (reference sequence). This CDR3 region has 11 residues. In DNA form, the CDR3 reads TGTGCCTGGAGTGATCGCGCTGAAGCTTTCTTT. It is translated as CAWSDRAEAFF.

This sequence joins TRBV18 and TRBJ2-7; a possible D gene is TRBD2 (7 bases). Germline V CDR1 and CDR2: KGHSH, LQKENI. Trimming took off 3 bases at V and 6 bases at J, with 21 bases between the two ends. This CDR3 region has 16 residues. The chain's CDR3 is CASSPIGGPPWGEQYF. The DNA for the CDR3 is TGTGCCAGCTCACCGATCGGGGGGCCTCCCTGGGGCGAGCAGTACTTC.

About this clone: The junction does not match germline at one end; this may be a read error. The chain joins TRBV5-5 to TRBJ2-7, with D tentatively TRBD1 (6 bases). The CDR3 has 16 residues. The V gene's germline CDR1 is SGHKS and CDR2 YYEKEE (reference sequence). The CDR3 is CASSPNRASISYEFQF. The DNA of the CDR3 is TGTGCCAGCAGCCCTAACAGGGCCAGCATCTCCTACGAGTTTCAATTC.

A single count supports this clone. This rearrangement joins TRBV11-2 to TRBJ2-7; TRBD1 matches 11 bases. V gave up 3 bases and J gave up 7 bases; unmatched junction bases: 5. Germline V gene sequence: CDR1 SGHAT, CDR2 FQNNGV. The CDR3 consists of 14 residues. For the CDR3, the DNA is TGTGCCAGCAGCTTTGGACAGGGGGCTAAGGAGCAGTACTTC. Its translation is CASSFGQGAKEQYF.